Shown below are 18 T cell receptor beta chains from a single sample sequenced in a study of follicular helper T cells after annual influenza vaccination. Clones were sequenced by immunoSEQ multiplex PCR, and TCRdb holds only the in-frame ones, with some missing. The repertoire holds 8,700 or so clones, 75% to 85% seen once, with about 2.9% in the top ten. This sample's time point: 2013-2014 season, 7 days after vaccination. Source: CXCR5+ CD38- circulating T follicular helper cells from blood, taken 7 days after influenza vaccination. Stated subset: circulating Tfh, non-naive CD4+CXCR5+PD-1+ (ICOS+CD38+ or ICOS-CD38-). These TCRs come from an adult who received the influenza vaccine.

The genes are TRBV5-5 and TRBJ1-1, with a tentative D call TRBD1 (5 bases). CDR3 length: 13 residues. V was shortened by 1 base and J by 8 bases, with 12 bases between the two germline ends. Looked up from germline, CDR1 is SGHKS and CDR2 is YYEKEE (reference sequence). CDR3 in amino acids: CASSLKSAGEAFF. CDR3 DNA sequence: TGTGCCAGCAGCTTGAAGAGCGCAGGGGAAGCTTTCTTT. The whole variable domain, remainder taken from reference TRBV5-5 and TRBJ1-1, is DAGVTQSPTHLIKTRGQQVTLRCSPISGHKSVSWYQQVLGQGPQFIFQYYEKEERGRGNFPDRFSARQFPNYSSELNVNALLLGDSALYLCASSLKSAGEAFFGQGTRLTVV.

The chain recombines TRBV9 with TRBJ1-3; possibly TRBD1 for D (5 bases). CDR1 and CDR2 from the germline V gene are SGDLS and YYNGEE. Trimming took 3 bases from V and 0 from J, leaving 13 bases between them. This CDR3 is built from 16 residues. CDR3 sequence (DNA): TGTGCCAGCAGCGAGGGGCTTCGGAACTCTGGAAACACCATATATTTT. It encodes CASSEGLRNSGNTIYF. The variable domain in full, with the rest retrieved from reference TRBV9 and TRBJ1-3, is DSGVTQTPKHLITATGQRVTLRCSPRSGDLSVYWYQQSLDQGLQFLIQYYNGEERAKGNILERFSAQQFPDLHSELNLSSLELGDSALYFCASSEGLRNSGNTIYFGEGSWLTVV.

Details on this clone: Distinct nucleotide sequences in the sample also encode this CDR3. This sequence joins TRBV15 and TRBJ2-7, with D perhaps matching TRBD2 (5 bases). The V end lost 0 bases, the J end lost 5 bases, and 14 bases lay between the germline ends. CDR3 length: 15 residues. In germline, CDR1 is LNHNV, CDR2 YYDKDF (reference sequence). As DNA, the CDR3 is TGTGCCACCAGCAGAGATGTGTTAGCGTCTGACGAGCAGTACTTC. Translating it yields CATSRDVLASDEQYF. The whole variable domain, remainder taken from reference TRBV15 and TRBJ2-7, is DAMVIQNPRYQVTQFGKPVTLSCSQTLNHNVMYWYQQKSSQAPKLLFHYYDKDFNNEADTPDNFQSRRPNTSFCFLDIRSPGLGDTAMYLCATSRDVLASDEQYFGPGTRLTVT.

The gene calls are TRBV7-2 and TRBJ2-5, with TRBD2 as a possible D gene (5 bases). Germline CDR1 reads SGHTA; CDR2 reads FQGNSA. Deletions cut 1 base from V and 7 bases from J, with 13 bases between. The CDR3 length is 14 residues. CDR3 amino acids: CASSLERGFGTQYF. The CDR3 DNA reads TGTGCCAGCAGCTTAGAACGGGGTTTCGGGACCCAGTACTTC.

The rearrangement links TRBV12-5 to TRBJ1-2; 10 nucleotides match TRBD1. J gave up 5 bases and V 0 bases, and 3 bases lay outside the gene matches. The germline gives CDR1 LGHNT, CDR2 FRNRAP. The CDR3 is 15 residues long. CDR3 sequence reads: CASGLVGQGSYGYTF. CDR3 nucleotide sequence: TGTGCTAGTGGTTTGGTGGGACAGGGGTCTTATGGCTACACCTTC.

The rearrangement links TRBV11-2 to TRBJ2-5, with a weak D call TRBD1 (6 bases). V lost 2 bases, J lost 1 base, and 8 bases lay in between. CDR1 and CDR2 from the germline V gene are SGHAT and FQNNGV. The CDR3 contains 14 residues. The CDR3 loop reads CASSLLRGQETQYF. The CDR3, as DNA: TGTGCCAGCAGCTTACTCAGGGGCCAAGAGACCCAGTACTTC.

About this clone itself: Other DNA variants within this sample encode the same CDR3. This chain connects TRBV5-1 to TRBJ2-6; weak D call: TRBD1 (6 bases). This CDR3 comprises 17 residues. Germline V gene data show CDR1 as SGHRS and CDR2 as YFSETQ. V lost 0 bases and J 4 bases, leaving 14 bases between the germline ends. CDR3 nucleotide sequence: TGCGCCAGCAGCTTGGGGGGGCGGCCAACCGGGGCCAACGTCCTGACTTTC. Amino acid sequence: CASSLGGRPTGANVLTF.

The CDR3 sequence: CASSSTGIGNQPQHF. CDR3 in DNA: TGTGCCAGCAGCTCAACAGGGATTGGCAATCAGCCCCAGCATTTT. The rearrangement joins TRBV28 to TRBJ1-5; D is perhaps TRBD1 (6 bases). With 6 bases removed from V and 2 bases from J, the gap between germline ends came to 14 bases. Germline V gene lookup returns CDR1 MDHEN and CDR2 SYDVKM. The CDR3 runs to 15 residues.

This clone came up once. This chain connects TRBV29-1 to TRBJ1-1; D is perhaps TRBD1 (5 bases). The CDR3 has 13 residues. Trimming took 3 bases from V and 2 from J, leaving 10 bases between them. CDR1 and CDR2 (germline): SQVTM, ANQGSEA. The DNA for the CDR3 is TGCAGCGTTGAGGTAGGGGTTAACACTGAAGCTTTCTTT. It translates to CSVEVGVNTEAFF.

CDR3 bases: TGCGCCAGCAGCTTGTGGGGACAGTCGAACACCGGGGAGCTGTTTTTT. It encodes CASSLWGQSNTGELFF. This chain links TRBV5-1 with TRBJ2-2; 7 bases fit TRBD1. Germline assignment: CDR1 SGHRS and CDR2 YFSETQ. The CDR3 runs 16 residues. Losses at the gene ends were 1 base for V and 0 bases for J; bases not matched to a gene: 3.

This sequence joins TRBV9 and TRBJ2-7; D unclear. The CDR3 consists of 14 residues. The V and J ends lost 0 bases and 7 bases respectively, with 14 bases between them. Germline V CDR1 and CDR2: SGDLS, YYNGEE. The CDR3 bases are TGTGCCAGCAGCGTAGAACCAGGCTGGAAAGAGCAGTACTTC. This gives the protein CASSVEPGWKEQYF.

CDR3 amino acids: CASRQKGGGVNTGELFF. For the CDR3, the DNA is TGTGCCAGCAGACAAAAGGGGGGGGGCGTTAACACCGGGGAGCTGTTTTTT. The chain joins TRBV27 to TRBJ2-2, with D maybe TRBD2 (7 bases). The V end lost 6 bases, the J end lost 2 bases, and 19 bases lay between the germline ends. This CDR3 comprises 17 residues. Per germline, CDR1 MNHEY and CDR2 SMNVEV (reference sequence).

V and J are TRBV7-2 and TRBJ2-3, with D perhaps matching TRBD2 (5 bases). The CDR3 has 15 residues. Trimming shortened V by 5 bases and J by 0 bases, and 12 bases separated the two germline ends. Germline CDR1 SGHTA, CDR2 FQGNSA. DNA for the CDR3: TGTGCCAGCAGCCCACGGACTGCCAGCACAGATACGCAGTATTTT. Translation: CASSPRTASTDTQYF.

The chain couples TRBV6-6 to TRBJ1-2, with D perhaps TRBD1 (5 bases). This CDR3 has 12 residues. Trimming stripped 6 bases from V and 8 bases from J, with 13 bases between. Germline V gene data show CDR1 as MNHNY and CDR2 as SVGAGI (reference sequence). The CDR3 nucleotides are TGTGCCAGCAGCCGTCGGGACCACGGCTACACCTTC. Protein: CASSRRDHGYTF.

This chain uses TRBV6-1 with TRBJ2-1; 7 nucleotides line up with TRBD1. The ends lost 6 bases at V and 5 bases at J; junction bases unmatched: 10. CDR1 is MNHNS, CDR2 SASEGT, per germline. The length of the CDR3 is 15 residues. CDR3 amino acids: CASSFDRARDNEQFF. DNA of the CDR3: TGTGCCAGCAGCTTCGACAGGGCGAGGGACAATGAGCAGTTCTTC.

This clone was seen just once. CDR3 DNA: TGTGCCAGCAGTTTAAGGGCCCCGGGCCCAGGACCCACAGATACGCAGTATTTT. Its protein is CASSLRAPGPGPTDTQYF. The chain uses TRBV27 and TRBJ2-3; D unresolved. CDR1 is MNHEY, CDR2 SMNVEV, per germline (reference sequence). The CDR3 contains 18 residues. V lost 2 bases, J lost 2 bases, and 20 bases lay in between.

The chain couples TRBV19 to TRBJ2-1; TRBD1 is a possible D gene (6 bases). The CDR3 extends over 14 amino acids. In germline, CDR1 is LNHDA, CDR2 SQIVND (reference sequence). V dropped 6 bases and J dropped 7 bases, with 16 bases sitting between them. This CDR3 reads CASSEGHGKNEQFF. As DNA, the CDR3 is TGTGCCAGTAGCGAGGGACATGGGAAGAATGAGCAGTTCTTC.

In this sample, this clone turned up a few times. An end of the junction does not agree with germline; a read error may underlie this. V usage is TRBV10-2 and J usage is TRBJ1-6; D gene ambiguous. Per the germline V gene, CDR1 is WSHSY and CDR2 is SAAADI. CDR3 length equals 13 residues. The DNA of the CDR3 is TGCGCCAGCCGTGAGCAACGTAATTCACCCCTCCACTTT. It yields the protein CASREQRNSPLHF.